This T cell receptor beta chain was sequenced during a study of blood T cell repertoires in COVID-19. Study-level background: COVID-19 samples from acute and convalescent phases originated in the United States, Italy and Spain.

Categorization into cohorts depended on clinical history that participants reported. Trimming stripped 5 bases from V and 7 bases from J, with 8 bases between. This CDR3 is built from 11 residues. Germline values: CDR1 LNHDA, CDR2 SQIVND (reference sequence). Method: immunoSEQ multiplex PCR; TCRdb's copy keeps in-frame clones and lacks some. The data contain some 390,000 clones, 85% to 90% of them singletons. The sequencing sample was made of PBMCs or T cells enriched from blood (not recorded which). The sequence was collected from a man aged 30-40 years who had recovered from COVID-19. V gene TRBV19 combines with J gene TRBJ1-2; D perhaps matches TRBD1 (5 bases). The CDR3 reads CASSSRVGYTF. CDR3 coding DNA: TGTGCCAGTAGTTCCAGGGTTGGCTACACCTTC.